Included here is one TCR beta chain sequence, with context. Method: immunoSEQ multiplex PCR; TCRdb's copy keeps in-frame clones and lacks some. The data contain under 300,000 clones, approximately 91% of them singletons. The record originates from a study of blood T cell repertoires in COVID-19. Study-wide context: The cDNA or gDNA used as material had been derived from T cells, B-cell-depleted T cells, or PBMCs.

Sequenced input: PBMCs or T cells enriched from blood (not recorded which). The sequence came from a woman between 40 and 50 years old with acute COVID-19.

The CDR3 bases are TGTGCCAGCAGCAAACTCACAGGAGCAGCTAACTATGGCTACACCTTC. This translates into CASSKLTGAANYGYTF. The V call is TRBV28, the J call TRBJ1-2; tentative D call: TRBD1 (5 bases). V was clipped by 6 bases and J by 0 bases, with 17 bases between them. Germline CDR1 MDHEN, CDR2 SYDVKM. This CDR3 comprises 16 residues.